The 31 T cell receptor beta chains below come from one sample, sequenced in a study of PD-1 blockade in classical Hodgkin lymphoma. Profiling relied on immunoSEQ multiplex PCR, and the TCRdb table lists in-frame clones only, not all of them. Altogether tens of thousands of clones are present, roughly 82% being singletons, with the ten largest covering 30% to 35%. Each patient relapsed following autologous stem cell transplantation, and prior brentuximab vedotin exposure differed. The input for sequencing was peripheral blood mononuclear cells (PBMCs), taken at baseline. These receptors came from a human donor with classical Hodgkin lymphoma.

The V gene is TRBV5-1, the J gene TRBJ1-6; perhaps TRBD1 as D (5 bases). This CDR3 contains 13 residues. The V end lost 4 bases, the J end lost 11 bases, and 13 bases lay between the germline ends. Germline V gene lookup returns CDR1 SGHRS and CDR2 YFSETQ. In DNA, the CDR3 is TGCGCCAGCAGCCCCGACAGAGAGGCACCCCTCCACTTT. Translated: CASSPDREAPLHF.

This rearrangement joins TRBV7-6 to TRBJ2-2; the match to TRBD1 covers 8 bases. Trimming at V came to 7 bases and at J to 1 base, leaving 8 bases not matched to a gene. Germline-derived CDR1 and CDR2 are SGHVS and FNYEAQ. The CDR3 is 16 residues long. The CDR3 bases are TGTGCCAGCACCCCTCCTGGGACAGGGAACACCGGGGAGCTGTTTTTT. It is translated as CASTPPGTGNTGELFF.

The V gene is TRBV4-3, the J gene TRBJ1-2; the D is unclear. V lost 3 bases and J lost 0, with 14 bases in between. This CDR3 region has 16 residues. Germline V gene data show CDR1 as LGHNA and CDR2 as YSLEER. The CDR3: CASSQSGVLANYGYTF. The CDR3 DNA reads TGCGCCAGCAGCCAGTCTGGGGTTTTAGCTAACTATGGCTACACCTTC.

CDR3 nucleotide sequence: TGTGCCAGCAGCTCCCGCGGGGGGGCCAAAGAGACCCAGTACTTC. This sequence encodes CASSSRGGAKETQYF. This chain connects TRBV4-2 to TRBJ2-5; 9 bases agree with TRBD2. CDR3 length equals 15 residues. J gave up 3 bases and V 5 bases, and 7 bases lay outside the gene matches. Per the germline V gene, CDR1 is LGHNA and CDR2 is YNFKEQ.

This rearrangement joins TRBV6-5 to TRBJ2-7; possible D gene TRBD1, 6 bases. CDR3 length: 15 residues. The V and J ends lost 3 bases and 3 bases respectively, with 15 bases between them. Germline CDR1 reads MNHEY; CDR2 reads SVGAGI. As DNA, the CDR3 is TGTGCCAGCAGTTATTCTTTCCGGGACAACTACGAGCAGTACTTC. Translating it yields CASSYSFRDNYEQYF.

The chain joins TRBV4-1 to TRBJ1-1; 7 positions agree with TRBD1. The CDR3 totals 13 residues. With V trimmed by 0 bases and J by 8 bases, 3 bases remained unmatched. Germline V gene sequence: CDR1 MGHRA, CDR2 YSYEKL. The CDR3 coding sequence is TGCGCCAGCAGCCAAGACCGAGGGGGCGAAGCTTTCTTT. Its protein is CASSQDRGGEAFF.

The rearrangement joins TRBV5-1 to TRBJ1-4; no definite D call. The germline gives CDR1 SGHRS, CDR2 YFSETQ. The CDR3 totals 14 residues. Trimming left V 4 bases short and J 5 bases short, with 12 bases between. The CDR3 loop is CASSLTDVNEKLFF. The CDR3 nucleotides read TGCGCCAGCAGCCTTACGGACGTCAATGAAAAACTGTTTTTT.

The chain couples TRBV19 to TRBJ1-4, with a weak D call TRBD1 (5 bases). This CDR3 has 14 amino acids. Trimming took 9 bases from V and 5 from J, leaving 16 bases between them. Germline V gives CDR1 LNHDA, CDR2 SQIVND (reference sequence). The CDR3 bases are TGTGCCAGCACCCCCGGGACCTCAAATGAAAAACTGTTTTTT. Translated, it gives CASTPGTSNEKLFF.

The genes are TRBV28 and TRBJ2-3; the D gene is possibly TRBD1 (5 bases). This CDR3 contains 14 residues. Germline CDR1 MDHEN, CDR2 SYDVKM. Trimming cost V 3 bases and J 4 bases, with 11 bases left between them. The chain's CDR3 is CASSFQGFADTQYF. DNA for the CDR3: TGTGCCAGCAGTTTTCAGGGTTTTGCAGATACGCAGTATTTT.

On this clone itself: An end of the junction differs from the germline gene, which may be a read error. The V and J genes are TRBV7-3 and TRBJ2-5; D call uncertain. Germline CDR1 and CDR2: SGHTA and FQGTGA. The CDR3 is 13 amino acids. CDR3 sequence reads: CASSITVQETQYF. In nucleotides, the CDR3 is TGTGCCAGCAGCATAACAGTACAAGAGACCCAGTACTTC.

CDR3 sequence (DNA): TGTGCCAGCAGAGGACAGGGGATGAACACTGAAGCTTTCTTT. This translates into CASRGQGMNTEAFF. The chain combines TRBV7-9 with TRBJ1-1; 9 bases align to TRBD1. CDR3 length: 14 amino acids. V was pared by 6 bases and J by 0 bases, with 2 bases of the junction left unmatched. Germline CDR1 is SEHNR and CDR2 is FQNEAQ (reference sequence).

This sequence joins TRBV23-1 and TRBJ1-3, with D perhaps TRBD1 (6 bases). TRBV23-1 is noted as an ORF with a role that remains uncertain. CDR3 length: 19 residues. V lost 3 bases, J lost 1 base, and 22 bases lay in between. CDR3 sequence: CASSHPLSPDSISGNTIYF. DNA of the CDR3: TGCGCCAGCAGTCACCCCCTCTCCCCGGACAGCATTTCTGGAAACACCATATATTTT.

In this sample, this clone turned up a few times. The chain uses TRBV10-3 and TRBJ1-1, with D possibly TRBD1 on 5 matching bases. The ends were cut back, 6 bases at V and 1 base at J, with 12 bases in the middle. Germline V gives CDR1 ENHRY, CDR2 SYGVKD. The CDR3 is 14 amino acids. CDR3 nucleotides: TGTGCCATCAGGCGAACAGGAGAGAACACTGAAGCTTTCTTT. It is translated as CAIRRTGENTEAFF.

This clone was observed a single time. The chain recombines TRBV19 with TRBJ2-7; D not certain. V was clipped by 4 bases and J by 5 bases, with 18 bases between them. This CDR3 is 15 amino acids long. Germline loops: CDR1 LNHDA, CDR2 SQIVND (reference sequence). As DNA, the CDR3 is TGTGCCAGTAGTACCCGAGAGTTCAGTTGGGACGAGCAGTACTTC. Protein product: CASSTREFSWDEQYF.

The J gene is TRBJ2-4, the V gene TRBV6-5; no definite D call. Germline CDR1 and CDR2: MNHEY and SVGAGI. Trimming stripped 0 bases from V and 9 bases from J, with 3 bases between. The CDR3 loop spans 11 amino acids. The CDR3 loop reads CASSYSSIQYF. CDR3 nucleotides: TGTGCCAGCAGTTACTCGTCCATTCAGTACTTC.

Only a few counts were recorded for this clone. CDR3 sequence (DNA): TGTGCCAGTAGTATCAGCCTAAAGGGCTACACCTTC. Amino acids: CASSISLKGYTF. V gene TRBV19 combines with J gene TRBJ1-2; D is unresolved. V shed 3 bases and J shed 8 bases, with 10 bases lying between them. The CDR3 is made up of 12 amino acids. Germline CDR1 is LNHDA and CDR2 is SQIVND (reference sequence).

The V call is TRBV4-3, the J call TRBJ1-2; the match to TRBD1 covers 9 bases. Trimming at V came to 0 bases and at J to 6 bases, leaving 11 bases not matched to a gene. The CDR3 loop spans 17 amino acids. The V gene's germline CDR1 is LGHNA and CDR2 YSLEER. CDR3 amino acids: CASSQDARQGGWDGYTF. In nucleotides, the CDR3 is TGCGCCAGCAGCCAAGATGCCCGACAGGGGGGATGGGATGGCTACACCTTC.

The chain links TRBV5-1 to TRBJ1-3; the D is unclear. From germline, CDR1 is SGHRS and CDR2 YFSETQ. Trimming removed 1 base from V and 0 bases from J, with 8 bases in between. This CDR3 contains 15 residues. This chain's CDR3 is CASSLIGASGNTIYF. CDR3 coding DNA: TGCGCCAGCAGCTTGATAGGAGCCTCTGGAAACACCATATATTTT.

Only a few counts were recorded for this clone. V and J are TRBV7-9 and TRBJ1-2, with D tentatively TRBD1 (5 bases). The CDR3 totals 15 residues. The ends were cut back, 7 bases at V and 4 bases at J, with 19 bases in the middle. Germline CDR1 SEHNR, CDR2 FQNEAQ (reference sequence). This chain's CDR3 is CASTPGGGVVYGYTF. DNA of the CDR3: TGTGCCAGCACCCCGGGGGGAGGAGTAGTCTATGGCTACACCTTC.

The rearrangement uses TRBV11-2 and TRBJ2-1, with TRBD1 matching 9 bases. The CDR3 extends over 17 amino acids. The J segment lost 5 bases and the V segment lost 3 bases, leaving 11 bases of the junction unmatched. The germline V gene encodes CDR1 SGHAT and CDR2 FQNNGV. The CDR3 nucleotides read TGTGCCAGCAGCTTTACATCCGGGACAGGGTACCACAATGAGCAGTTCTTC. This translates into CASSFTSGTGYHNEQFF. Complete variable domain (other parts from reference TRBV11-2 and TRBJ2-1): EAGVAQSPRYKIIEKRQSVAFWCNPISGHATLYWYQQILGQGPKLLIQFQNNGVVDDSQLPKDRFSAERLKGVDSTLKIQPAKLEDSAVYLCASSFTSGTGYHNEQFFGPGTRLTVL.

This clone was counted between two and nine times. This chain connects TRBV5-1 to TRBJ1-5; D is perhaps TRBD1 (5 bases). Per germline, CDR1 SGHRS and CDR2 YFSETQ. The CDR3 has 15 amino acids. The V end was cut by 5 bases, the J end by 6 bases, with 18 bases between. The DNA for the CDR3 is TGCGCCAGCAGTCCTTCGGGGGTGAGTAGTCAGCCCCAGCATTTT. It encodes CASSPSGVSSQPQHF.

The chain combines TRBV7-2 with TRBJ2-6; D is possibly TRBD1 (5 bases). Germline V gene sequence: CDR1 SGHTA, CDR2 FQGNSA. Trimming cost V 1 base and J 6 bases, with 13 bases left between them. The CDR3 consists of 16 residues. The CDR3 reads CASSLVGVPEANVLTF. The CDR3 bases are TGTGCCAGCAGCTTAGTAGGGGTCCCTGAGGCCAACGTCCTGACTTTC.

The chain is built from TRBV11-3 and TRBJ1-1; no clear D gene. This CDR3 has 13 residues. V gave up 4 bases and J gave up 2 bases, with 8 bases separating them. CDR1 SGHNT and CDR2 YENEEA come from the germline V gene. The CDR3 loop is CASSWTGNTEAFF. The CDR3 region has the DNA TGTGCCAGCAGCTGGACTGGAAACACTGAAGCTTTCTTT.

The chain employs TRBV2 and TRBJ2-1, with TRBD1 matching over 7 bases. The CDR3 is made up of 15 amino acids. The V gene's germline CDR1 is SNHLY and CDR2 FYNNEI. With 2 bases clipped from V and 3 bases from J, the junction kept 4 bases outside the gene matches. The CDR3 DNA reads as TGTGCCAGCAGTGAATGGGGACAGTACTACAATGAGCAGTTCTTC. Its translation is CASSEWGQYYNEQFF.

This chain joins TRBV5-1 and TRBJ2-1; the match to TRBD2 covers 14 bases. Germline V gene data show CDR1 as SGHRS and CDR2 as YFSETQ. J lost 6 bases, V lost 3 bases, and 2 bases had no gene match. This CDR3 is 15 amino acids long. The CDR3 bases are TGCGCCAGCAGCTGGACTAGCGGGGGGTTCAATGAGCAGTTCTTC. Its translation is CASSWTSGGFNEQFF. The full variable domain, with the rest looked up from reference TRBV5-1 and TRBJ2-1, is KAGVTQTPRYLIKTRGQQVTLSCSPISGHRSVSWYQQTPGQGLQFLFEYFSETQRNKGNFPGRFSGRQFSNSRSEMNVSTLELGDSALYLCASSWTSGGFNEQFFGPGTRLTVL.

This clone was observed a few times. V is TRBV7-2 and J is TRBJ2-7; D unresolved. V shed 5 bases and J shed 3 bases, with 14 bases lying between them. This CDR3 contains 14 residues. The V gene's germline CDR1 is SGHTA and CDR2 FQGNSA. CDR3 DNA: TGTGCCAGCAGCGCGACTTGGGGAAACTACGAGCAGTACTTC. This sequence encodes CASSATWGNYEQYF. The whole variable domain, remainder taken from reference TRBV7-2 and TRBJ2-7, is GAGVSQSPSNKVTEKGKDVELRCDPISGHTALYWYRQSLGQGLEFLIYFQGNSAPDKSGLPSDRFSAERTGGSVSTLTIQRTQQEDSAVYLCASSATWGNYEQYFGPGTRLTVT.

The V call is TRBV5-4, the J call TRBJ1-2; possibly TRBD1 for D (6 bases). V gave up 0 bases and J gave up 1 base, with 10 bases separating them. The CDR3 spans 15 residues. Per germline, CDR1 SGHNT and CDR2 YYREEE (reference sequence). CDR3 sequence reads: CASSLARTDNYGYTF. The CDR3 bases are TGTGCCAGCAGCTTGGCCAGGACAGATAACTATGGCTACACCTTC.

CDR3 loop: CASRPTDPTYEQYF. CDR3 DNA: TGTGCCAGCAGACCGACAGACCCCACCTACGAGCAGTACTTC. The rearrangement links TRBV28 to TRBJ2-7; weak D call: TRBD1 (5 bases). In germline, CDR1 is MDHEN, CDR2 SYDVKM. The CDR3 runs 14 residues. V lost 6 bases and J 2 bases, leaving 14 bases between the germline ends.

In nucleotides, the CDR3 is TGTGCCAGCAGCGTAGCAGCAGGGCGGACTGAAGCTTTCTTT. As protein: CASSVAAGRTEAFF. This chain links TRBV9 with TRBJ1-1, with D possibly TRBD1 on 5 matching bases. The CDR3 covers 14 residues. V was cut by 0 bases and J by 5 bases, with 11 bases left in between. CDR1 is SGDLS, CDR2 YYNGEE, per germline. The full variable domain, completed using reference TRBV9 and TRBJ1-1, is DSGVTQTPKHLITATGQRVTLRCSPRSGDLSVYWYQQSLDQGLQFLIQYYNGEERAKGNILERFSAQQFPDLHSELNLSSLELGDSALYFCASSVAAGRTEAFFGQGTRLTVV.

The chain couples TRBV4-3 to TRBJ2-5; D unclear. The CDR3 consists of 14 residues. V lost 1 base and J 2 bases, leaving 8 bases between the germline ends. The germline V gene has CDR1 LGHNA and CDR2 YSLEER. This CDR3 reads CASSQVAHQETQYF. As DNA, the CDR3 is TGCGCCAGCAGCCAAGTTGCCCATCAAGAGACCCAGTACTTC.

The chain joins TRBV7-9 to TRBJ1-6; perhaps TRBD1 as D (6 bases). V lost 2 bases and J 6 bases, leaving 8 bases between the germline ends. The CDR3 totals 14 residues. The germline CDR1 and CDR2 sequences are SEHNR and FQNEAQ (reference sequence). CDR3 coding DNA: TGTGCCAGCAGCTTACGACAGGCTAATTCACCCCTCCACTTT. Amino acids: CASSLRQANSPLHF.